One sample yielded the 9 T cell receptor beta chains listed below, sequenced in a study of blood T cell repertoires in COVID-19. Sequenced by immunoSEQ multiplex PCR; TCRdb stores in-frame clones only, minus some. The repertoire consists of roughly 120,000 clones, with about 89% occurring once and the leading ten covering 4.5%. Sequenced material: peripheral blood. These receptors were obtained from a man aged 40-55 years with acute or convalescent COVID-19.

This chain connects TRBV7-2 to TRBJ2-1; 7 bases align to TRBD2. Germline V gives CDR1 SGHTA, CDR2 FQGNSA. V was pared by 3 bases and J by 3 bases, with 5 bases of the junction left unmatched. This CDR3 region has 15 residues. Here the CDR3 reads CASSFSGSLYNEQFF. CDR3 coding DNA: TGTGCCAGCAGCTTTAGCGGGTCCCTCTACAATGAGCAGTTCTTC.

The chain combines TRBV2 with TRBJ1-2; the match to TRBD1 covers 10 bases. The CDR3 runs 15 residues. V was pared by 4 bases and J by 8 bases, with 10 bases of the junction left unmatched. Germline CDR1 and CDR2: SNHLY and FYNNEI. The CDR3: CASSVARGQGRGYTF. In DNA, the CDR3 is TGTGCCAGCAGTGTTGCCCGGGGACAGGGGAGGGGCTACACCTTC.

This clone was seen only once. V gene TRBV5-6 combines with J gene TRBJ2-7; TRBD2 matches 9 bases. In germline, CDR1 is SGHDT, CDR2 YYEEEE. The CDR3 has 12 amino acids. With V trimmed by 3 bases and J by 5 bases, 0 bases remained unmatched. In DNA, the CDR3 is TGTGCCAGCAGCTGGACTAGCGACGAGCAGTACTTC. Protein sequence: CASSWTSDEQYF. Full variable domain (outside the CDR3, taken from reference TRBV5-6 and TRBJ2-7): DAGVTQSPTHLIKTRGQQVTLRCSPKSGHDTVSWYQQALGQGPQFIFQYYEEEERQRGNFPDRFSGHQFPNYSSELNVNALLLGDSALYLCASSWTSDEQYFGPGTRLTVT.

This chain links TRBV6-5 with TRBJ1-5; D remains ambiguous. CDR1 is MNHEY, CDR2 SVGAGI, per germline. The V end was cut by 1 base, the J end by 6 bases, with 4 bases between. The CDR3 length is 12 residues. The CDR3, as DNA: TGTGCCAGCAGTTACTTCAGTCAGCCCCAGCATTTT. This codes for CASSYFSQPQHF.

The chain combines TRBV18 with TRBJ1-1, with unresolved D. The CDR3 is 13 residues long. Trimming took 3 bases from V and 5 from J, leaving 10 bases between them. CDR1 KGHSH and CDR2 LQKENI come from the germline V gene. This chain's CDR3 is CASSPPSATEAFF. The CDR3 DNA sequence: TGTGCCAGCTCACCTCCCAGCGCAACTGAAGCTTTCTTT. The full variable domain, rest sourced from reference TRBV18 and TRBJ1-1, is NAGVMQNPRHLVRRRGQEARLRCSPMKGHSHVYWYRQLPEEGLKFMVYLQKENIIDESGMPKERFSAEFPKEGPSILRIQQVVRGDSAAYFCASSPPSATEAFFGQGTRLTVV.

This clone was seen a handful of times. This chain uses TRBV9 with TRBJ1-3; 10 nucleotides line up with TRBD1. The CDR3 loop spans 16 amino acids. J gave up 2 bases and V 4 bases, and 6 bases lay outside the gene matches. Per germline, CDR1 SGDLS and CDR2 YYNGEE. CDR3 region: CASSYTGTGAGNTIYF. The CDR3 coding sequence is TGTGCCAGCAGCTACACCGGGACAGGGGCTGGAAACACCATATATTTT.

The J gene is TRBJ1-1, the V gene TRBV5-1; maybe TRBD1 (5 bases). The CDR3 contains 14 residues. Germline lookup yields CDR1 SGHRS and CDR2 YFSETQ. Trimming left V 3 bases short and J 6 bases short, with 15 bases between. The chain's CDR3 is CASSSGQPFAEAFF. The CDR3 DNA sequence: TGCGCCAGCAGCTCAGGACAACCCTTCGCTGAAGCTTTCTTT.

The chain recombines TRBV5-1 with TRBJ1-1; 9 nucleotides align to TRBD1. V lost 2 bases to trimming and J lost 1 base; unmatched junction nucleotides: 9. This CDR3 is 17 amino acids long. In germline, CDR1 is SGHRS, CDR2 YFSETQ. CDR3 loop: CASSLRGQGIGNTEAFF. CDR3 nucleotide sequence: TGCGCCAGCAGCTTACGGGGACAGGGTATTGGGAACACTGAAGCTTTCTTT.

The chain is built from TRBV9 and TRBJ2-7, with D possibly being TRBD1 (6 bases). CDR1 and CDR2 (germline): SGDLS, YYNGEE. Trimming cost V 3 bases and J 6 bases, with 13 bases left between them. The CDR3 runs to 13 residues. CDR3 loop: CASSGTGSREQYF. The DNA of the CDR3 is TGTGCCAGCAGCGGTACAGGGTCCCGCGAGCAGTACTTC.